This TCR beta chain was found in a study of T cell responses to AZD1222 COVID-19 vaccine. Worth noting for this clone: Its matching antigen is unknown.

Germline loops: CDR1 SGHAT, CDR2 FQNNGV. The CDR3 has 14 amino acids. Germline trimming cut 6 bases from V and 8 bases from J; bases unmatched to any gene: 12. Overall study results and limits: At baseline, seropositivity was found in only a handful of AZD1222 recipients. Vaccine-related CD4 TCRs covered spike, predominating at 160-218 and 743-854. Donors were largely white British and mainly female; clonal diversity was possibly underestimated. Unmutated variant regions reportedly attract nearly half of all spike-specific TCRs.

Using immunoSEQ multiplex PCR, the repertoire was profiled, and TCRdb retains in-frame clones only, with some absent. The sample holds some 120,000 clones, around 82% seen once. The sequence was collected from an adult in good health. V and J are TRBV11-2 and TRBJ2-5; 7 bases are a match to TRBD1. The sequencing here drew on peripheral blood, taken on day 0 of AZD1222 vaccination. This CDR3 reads CASRIPSTGPTQYF. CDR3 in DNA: TGTGCCAGCAGAATCCCTTCGACAGGGCCAACCCAGTACTTC.